Listed here are 29 T cell receptor beta chains from one sample, sequenced in a study of blood T cell repertoires in COVID-19. The repertoire was sequenced with immunoSEQ multiplex PCR; TCRdb's copy has only in-frame clones and lacks some. The sample records some 200,000 clones, 80% to 85% being singletons. Input material: peripheral blood. These receptors all stem from a woman aged 55-75 years with acute or convalescent COVID-19.

This sequence joins TRBV5-1 and TRBJ2-1; TRBD1 matches 9 bases. V gave up 8 bases and J gave up 2 bases; unmatched junction bases: 8. The CDR3 covers 15 residues. Germline CDR1 SGHRS, CDR2 YFSETQ. CDR3 loop: CASRAGQGTYNEQFF. The CDR3, as DNA: TGCGCCAGTCGAGCGGGACAGGGCACCTACAATGAGCAGTTCTTC.

The rearrangement links TRBV9 to TRBJ2-3; D unresolved. Germline V gives CDR1 SGDLS, CDR2 YYNGEE. V lost 4 bases and J 0 bases, leaving 12 bases between the germline ends. The CDR3 covers 15 residues. The CDR3 is CASSPHSTSTDTQYF. The CDR3 DNA is TGTGCCAGCAGCCCTCACTCGACTAGCACAGATACGCAGTATTTT.

This clone was detected only once. The V call is TRBV2, the J call TRBJ1-5; D gene unclear. The V gene's germline CDR1 is SNHLY and CDR2 FYNNEI. V gave up 7 bases and J gave up 1 base, with 8 bases separating them. The CDR3 loop spans 13 amino acids. CDR3 DNA sequence: TGTGCCAGCAACCGGAGGAGCAATCAGCCCCAGCATTTT. As protein: CASNRRSNQPQHF.

The chain combines TRBV4-2 with TRBJ2-7, with 7 nucleotides matching TRBD2. This CDR3 comprises 13 residues. The V gene's germline CDR1 is LGHNA and CDR2 YNFKEQ. The V and J ends lost 0 bases and 8 bases, in that order; junction bases with no gene match: 4. CDR3 region: CASSQDRGGKQYF. The CDR3, as DNA: TGTGCCAGCAGCCAAGATCGCGGGGGAAAGCAGTACTTC.

V is TRBV7-2 and J is TRBJ2-7, with D maybe TRBD1 (6 bases). Germline values: CDR1 SGHTA, CDR2 FQGNSA. This CDR3 spans 13 amino acids. V lost 5 bases and J lost 4, with 12 bases in between. CDR3: CASSPRDRYEQYF. In DNA, the CDR3 is TGTGCCAGCAGCCCCCGAGACAGGTACGAGCAGTACTTC.

The chain employs TRBV29-1 and TRBJ1-1, with TRBD1 identical over 8 bases. This CDR3 region has 13 residues. Germline assignment: CDR1 SQVTM and CDR2 ANQGSEA. Unmatched junction bases numbered 9, after V lost 7 bases and J lost 5 bases. CDR3 loop: CSASTGGSTEAFF. As DNA, the CDR3 is TGCAGCGCGTCAACAGGGGGTTCAACTGAAGCTTTCTTT.

The CDR3 DNA reads as TGTGCCACCAGTGGGGGGACTGGACCCACAGATACGCAGTATTTT. It yields the protein CATSGGTGPTDTQYF. V is TRBV24-1 and J is TRBJ2-3, with D possibly being TRBD2 (6 bases). Germline CDR1 and CDR2: KGHDR and SFDVKD. V was shortened by 5 bases and J by 2 bases, with 13 bases between the two germline ends. This CDR3 has 15 amino acids.

This clone has only a few counts. The CDR3 sequence is CASSVEGGNSPLHF. The CDR3 DNA reads as TGTGCCAGCAGCGTAGAGGGAGGCAATTCACCCCTCCACTTT. V usage is TRBV9 and J usage is TRBJ1-6; D uncertain. CDR1 and CDR2 (germline): SGDLS, YYNGEE. V was cut by 0 bases and J by 7 bases, with 8 bases left in between. The CDR3 contains 14 residues.

The rearrangement uses TRBV6-6 and TRBJ1-6; D unclear. CDR1 and CDR2 from the germline V gene are MNHNY and SVGAGI (reference sequence). CDR3 length equals 15 residues. Trimming shortened V by 0 bases and J by 8 bases, and 11 bases separated the two germline ends. CDR3 amino acids: CASSYSIWGDSPLHF. The CDR3 DNA follows: TGTGCCAGCAGTTACTCGATTTGGGGAGATTCACCCCTCCACTTT.

CDR3 coding DNA: TGTGCCAGCAGCTTAGACCAGTATCACTACAATGAGCAGTTCTTC. It encodes CASSLDQYHYNEQFF. This chain links TRBV11-2 with TRBJ2-1; no definite D call. This CDR3 comprises 15 residues. V lost 0 bases and J lost 3, with 9 bases in between. The germline CDR1 and CDR2 sequences are SGHAT and FQNNGV.

The chain employs TRBV2 and TRBJ1-6; perhaps TRBD1 as D (6 bases). V was cut by 7 bases and J by 0 bases, with 13 bases left in between. There are 16 residues in the CDR3. Per the germline V gene, CDR1 is SNHLY and CDR2 is FYNNEI. In DNA, the CDR3 is TGTGCCAGCACTCAGGACAGTAGCTCCTATAATTCACCCCTCCACTTT. Translation gives CASTQDSSSYNSPLHF.

The chain joins TRBV7-9 to TRBJ1-4; a possible D gene is TRBD1 (5 bases). V lost 1 base and J lost 3, with 9 bases in between. The CDR3 has 15 residues. Germline V gene sequence: CDR1 SEHNR, CDR2 FQNEAQ (reference sequence). The CDR3 protein is CASSLGGTPNEKLFF. The CDR3, as DNA: TGTGCCAGCAGCTTAGGCGGGACCCCTAATGAAAAACTGTTTTTT. The full variable domain, in which reference TRBV7-9 and TRBJ1-4 provide the parts outside the CDR3, is DTGVSQNPRHKITKRGQNVTFRCDPISEHNRLYWYRQTLGQGPEFLTYFQNEAQLEKSRLLSDRFSAERPKGSFSTLEIQRTEQGDSAMYLCASSLGGTPNEKLFFGSGTQLSVL.

The chain combines TRBV6-5 with TRBJ2-7, with a tentative D call TRBD1 (6 bases). V lost 5 bases to trimming and J lost 2 bases, with 13 bases between them. CDR3 length equals 14 residues. Germline V lookup: CDR1 MNHEY, CDR2 SVGAGI. CDR3 in amino acids: CASSNTGTPYEQYF. The CDR3 DNA is TGTGCCAGCAGTAATACAGGGACCCCCTACGAGCAGTACTTC.

The chain combines TRBV2 with TRBJ1-1; 7 bases match TRBD1. The CDR3 loop spans 14 amino acids. Per the germline V gene, CDR1 is SNHLY and CDR2 is FYNNEI. The ends lost 5 bases at V and 6 bases at J; junction bases unmatched: 9. This CDR3 is CASSKYYRGSEAFF. DNA of the CDR3: TGTGCCAGCAGTAAATACTACAGGGGATCTGAAGCTTTCTTT. Combining the CDR3 with reference TRBV2 and TRBJ1-1 gives the whole variable domain EPEVTQTPSHQVTQMGQEVILRCVPISNHLYFYWYRQILGQKVEFLVSFYNNEISEKSEIFDDQFSVERPDGSNFTLKIRSTKLEDSAMYFCASSKYYRGSEAFFGQGTRLTVV.

With regard to this clone: Other nucleotide sequences from this sample produce the same CDR3. The rearrangement joins TRBV7-9 to TRBJ1-1; no firm D call. The CDR3 has 12 amino acids. Trimming took off 2 bases at V and 5 bases at J, with 6 bases between the two ends. From germline, CDR1 is SEHNR and CDR2 FQNEAQ (reference sequence). The CDR3 region is CASSLLETEAFF. CDR3 DNA sequence: TGTGCCAGCAGCTTATTGGAGACTGAAGCTTTCTTT.

V gene TRBV7-2 combines with J gene TRBJ2-1, with 7 nucleotides matching TRBD1. This CDR3 region has 19 residues. Germline V CDR1 and CDR2: SGHTA, FQGNSA. After removal of 0 bases from V and 0 bases from J, the junction contained 11 bases not matched to a gene. The DNA for the CDR3 is TGTGCCAGCAGCTTAGCGCCCCGGACAGGCAGAAGCTCCTACAATGAGCAGTTCTTC. This codes for CASSLAPRTGRSSYNEQFF.

The rearrangement links TRBV19 to TRBJ1-5; TRBD1 agrees at 9 bases. Losses at the gene ends were 4 bases for V and 5 bases for J; bases not matched to a gene: 3. The CDR3 contains 14 residues. Germline V gene data show CDR1 as LNHDA and CDR2 as SQIVND (reference sequence). This CDR3 is CASSTGTGYQPQHF. The CDR3 nucleotides are TGTGCCAGTAGTACCGGGACAGGGTATCAGCCCCAGCATTTT.

A word on this clone: The sample has other DNA sequences that encode this CDR3 too. The V gene is TRBV3-1 (or the pseudogene TRBV3-2), the J gene TRBJ2-7, with D tentatively TRBD1 (5 bases). The CDR3 loop spans 14 amino acids. V dropped 1 base and J dropped 3 bases, with 10 bases sitting between them. Germline loops: CDR1 LGHDT, CDR2 YNNKEL (reference sequence). The DNA of the CDR3 is TGTGCCAGCAGCCAAGTCGCAGGGAACTACGAGCAGTACTTC. This gives the protein CASSQVAGNYEQYF.

This CDR3 is CASSEMGAGGYTF. CDR3 coding DNA: TGTGCCAGCAGTGAAATGGGGGCGGGTGGCTACACCTTC. The chain couples TRBV25-1 to TRBJ1-2, with D perhaps TRBD1 (6 bases). The CDR3 runs to 13 residues. CDR1 and CDR2 (germline): MGHDK, SYGVNS. Trimming removed 2 bases from V and 7 bases from J, with 11 bases in between.

J is TRBJ1-2 and V is TRBV6-1; D not certain. Trimming left V 3 bases short and J 6 bases short, with 14 bases between. The germline gives CDR1 MNHNS, CDR2 SASEGT. CDR3 length: 14 amino acids. For the CDR3, the DNA is TGTGCCAGCAGTGATTACGCGGGGAACGATGGCTACACCTTC. It translates to CASSDYAGNDGYTF.

V usage is TRBV27 and J usage is TRBJ2-1; D is perhaps TRBD1 (5 bases). With 3 bases removed from V and 7 bases from J, the gap between germline ends came to 10 bases. The CDR3 spans 13 residues. Germline CDR1 reads MNHEY; CDR2 reads SMNVEV (reference sequence). The CDR3 nucleotides are TGTGCCAGCAGTTTGTTCCAGGGAAATGAGCAGTTCTTC. Residues: CASSLFQGNEQFF.

This chain uses TRBV5-5 with TRBJ1-6; 7 bases align to TRBD1. The CDR3 spans 16 residues. V shed 0 bases and J 6 bases; nucleotides not matched to a gene: 6. Germline V lookup: CDR1 SGHKS, CDR2 YYEKEE (reference sequence). CDR3 sequence (DNA): TGTGCCAGCAGCTTGGGCGTAGGGACAGTTAATTCACCCCTCCACTTT. This sequence encodes CASSLGVGTVNSPLHF.

The chain combines TRBV5-1 with TRBJ2-5; weak D call: TRBD2 (6 bases). The CDR3 runs 14 residues. Germline loops: CDR1 SGHRS, CDR2 YFSETQ. Trimming cost V 5 bases and J 4 bases, with 15 bases left between them. CDR3 sequence: CASRAGQVGETQYF. CDR3 nucleotides: TGCGCCAGCAGGGCGGGGCAAGTGGGAGAGACCCAGTACTTC.

The V call is TRBV18, the J call TRBJ2-1; possibly TRBD1 for D (5 bases). CDR3 length equals 17 residues. V was cut by 3 bases and J by 8 bases, with 23 bases left in between. Germline CDR1 and CDR2: KGHSH and LQKENI. CDR3 residues: CASSPQNGALSVHEQFF. The CDR3 nucleotides are TGTGCCAGCTCACCTCAAAATGGGGCCTTATCGGTTCATGAGCAGTTCTTC.

The chain couples TRBV5-1 to TRBJ2-1; D is possibly TRBD2 (6 bases). CDR1 SGHRS and CDR2 YFSETQ come from the germline V gene. Trimming removed 4 bases from V and 4 bases from J, with 12 bases in between. The CDR3 consists of 14 residues. The CDR3 sequence: CASSETGSYNEQFF. The DNA of the CDR3 is TGCGCCAGCAGCGAGACCGGGAGTTACAATGAGCAGTTCTTC.

The chain joins TRBV28 to TRBJ2-3; 11 bases match TRBD2. This CDR3 is built from 16 residues. CDR1 and CDR2 from the germline V gene are MDHEN and SYDVKM. Trimming removed 5 bases from V and 4 bases from J; junction bases left unmatched: 8. The CDR3 coding sequence is TGTGCCAGCAGTCACGATAGCGGGGGGGTGGCAGATACGCAGTATTTT. It is translated as CASSHDSGGVADTQYF.

This clone was counted a few times. The chain carries TRBV2 and TRBJ2-2, with 8 bases matching TRBD1. Germline CDR1 is SNHLY and CDR2 is FYNNEI. The trim removed 10 bases at V and 2 bases at J, leaving 9 bases unmatched. The CDR3 runs 15 residues. The chain's CDR3 is CATRTGSGNTGELFF. CDR3 DNA sequence: TGTGCCACACGGACAGGGTCTGGAAACACCGGGGAGCTGTTTTTT.

The sample holds a few counts of this clone. The chain links TRBV7-9 to TRBJ2-3; D is unclear. V dropped 3 bases and J dropped 0 bases, with 13 bases sitting between them. The CDR3 has 16 residues. Germline V gene data show CDR1 as SEHNR and CDR2 as FQNEAQ (reference sequence). The CDR3 DNA reads as TGTGCCAGCAGCTTTGGAATCCAGGCTAGCACAGATACGCAGTATTTT. Translating it yields CASSFGIQASTDTQYF.

The V and J genes are TRBV29-1 and TRBJ1-1, with a possible D match to TRBD1 (6 bases). Germline CDR1 reads SQVTM; CDR2 reads ANQGSEA. V was trimmed by 6 bases and J by 11 bases, leaving 22 bases between them. The CDR3 sequence is 13 residues long. The CDR3 region is CSVESTGYLRAFF. CDR3 sequence (DNA): TGCAGCGTGGAATCTACAGGGTACCTCCGGGCTTTCTTT.